This T cell receptor beta chain was obtained from a study of blood T cell repertoires in COVID-19. Turning to the study itself: Donors in the United States, Italy and Spain gave samples during acute or convalescent COVID-19.

Which cohort a participant joined came from the clinical history participants gave. All recovered Cohort 3 donors got two negative PCRs, got clearance, or saw symptom resolution. CDR3 length: 14 residues. V was clipped by 6 bases and J by 2 bases; unmatched bases: 6. Germline CDR1 is SGHAT and CDR2 is FQNNGV. Assay: immunoSEQ multiplex PCR; the TCRdb copy retains only in-frame clones and omits some. The sample shows hundreds of thousands of clones, about four fifths of them seen only once. The receptor comes from a woman between 55 and 75 years old who had recovered from COVID-19. The sample taken for sequencing was PBMCs or T cells enriched from blood (not recorded which). The chain carries TRBV11-2 and TRBJ2-5, with 7 bases identical to TRBD1. For the CDR3, the DNA is TGTGCCAGCAGGCTAGGGACAGCTCAAGAGACCCAGTACTTC. It codes for CASRLGTAQETQYF.